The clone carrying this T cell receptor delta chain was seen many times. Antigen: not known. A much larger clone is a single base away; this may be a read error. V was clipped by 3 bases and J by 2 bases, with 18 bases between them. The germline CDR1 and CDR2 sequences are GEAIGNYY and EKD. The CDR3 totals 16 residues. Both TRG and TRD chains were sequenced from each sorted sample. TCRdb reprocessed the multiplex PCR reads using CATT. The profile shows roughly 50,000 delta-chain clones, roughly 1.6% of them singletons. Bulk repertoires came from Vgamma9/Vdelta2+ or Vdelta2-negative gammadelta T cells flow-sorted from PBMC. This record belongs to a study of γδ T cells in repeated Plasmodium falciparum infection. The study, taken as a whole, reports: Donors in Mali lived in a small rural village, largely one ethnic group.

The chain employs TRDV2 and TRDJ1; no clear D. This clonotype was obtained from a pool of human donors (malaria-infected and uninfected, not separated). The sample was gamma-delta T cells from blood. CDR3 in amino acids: CACDQCRPSKTDKLIF. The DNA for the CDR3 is TGTGCCTGTGACCAATGCCGCCCCTCCAAGACCGATAAACTCATCTTT.